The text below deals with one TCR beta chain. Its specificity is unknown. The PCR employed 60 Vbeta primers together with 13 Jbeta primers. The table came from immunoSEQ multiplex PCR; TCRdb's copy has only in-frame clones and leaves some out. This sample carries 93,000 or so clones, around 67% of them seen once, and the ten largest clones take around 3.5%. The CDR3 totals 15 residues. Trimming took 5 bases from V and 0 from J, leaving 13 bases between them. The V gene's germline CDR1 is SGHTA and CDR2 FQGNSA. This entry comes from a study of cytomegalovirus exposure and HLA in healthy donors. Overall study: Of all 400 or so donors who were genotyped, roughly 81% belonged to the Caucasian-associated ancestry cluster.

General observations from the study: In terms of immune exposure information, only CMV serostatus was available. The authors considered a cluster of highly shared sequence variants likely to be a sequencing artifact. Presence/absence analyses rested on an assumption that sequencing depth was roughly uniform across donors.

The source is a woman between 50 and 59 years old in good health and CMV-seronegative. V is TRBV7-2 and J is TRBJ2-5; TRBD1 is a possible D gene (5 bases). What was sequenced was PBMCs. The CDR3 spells CASSLTRQYQETQYF. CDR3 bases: TGTGCCAGCAGCCTTACCCGACAGTACCAAGAGACCCAGTACTTC. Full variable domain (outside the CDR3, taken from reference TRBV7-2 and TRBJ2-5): GAGVSQSPSNKVTEKGKDVELRCDPISGHTALYWYRQSLGQGLEFLIYFQGNSAPDKSGLPSDRFSAERTGGSVSTLTIQRTQQEDSAVYLCASSLTRQYQETQYFGPGTRLLVL.